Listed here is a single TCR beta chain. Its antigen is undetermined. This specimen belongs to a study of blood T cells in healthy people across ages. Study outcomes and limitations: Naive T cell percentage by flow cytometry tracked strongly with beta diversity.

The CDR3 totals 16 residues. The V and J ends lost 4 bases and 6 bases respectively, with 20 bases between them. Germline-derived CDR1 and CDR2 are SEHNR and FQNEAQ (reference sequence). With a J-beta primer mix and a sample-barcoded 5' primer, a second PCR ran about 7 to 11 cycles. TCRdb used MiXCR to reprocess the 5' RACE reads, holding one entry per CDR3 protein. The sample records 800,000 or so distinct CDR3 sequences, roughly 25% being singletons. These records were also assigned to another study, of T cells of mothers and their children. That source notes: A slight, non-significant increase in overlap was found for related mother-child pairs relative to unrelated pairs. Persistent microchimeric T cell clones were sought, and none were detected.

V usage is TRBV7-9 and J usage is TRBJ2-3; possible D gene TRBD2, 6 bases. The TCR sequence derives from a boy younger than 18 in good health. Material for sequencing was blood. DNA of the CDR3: TGTGCCAGCAGCTCGGGGTTCGGTGGGAGCGGGGATACGCAGTATTTT. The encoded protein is CASSSGFGGSGDTQYF.